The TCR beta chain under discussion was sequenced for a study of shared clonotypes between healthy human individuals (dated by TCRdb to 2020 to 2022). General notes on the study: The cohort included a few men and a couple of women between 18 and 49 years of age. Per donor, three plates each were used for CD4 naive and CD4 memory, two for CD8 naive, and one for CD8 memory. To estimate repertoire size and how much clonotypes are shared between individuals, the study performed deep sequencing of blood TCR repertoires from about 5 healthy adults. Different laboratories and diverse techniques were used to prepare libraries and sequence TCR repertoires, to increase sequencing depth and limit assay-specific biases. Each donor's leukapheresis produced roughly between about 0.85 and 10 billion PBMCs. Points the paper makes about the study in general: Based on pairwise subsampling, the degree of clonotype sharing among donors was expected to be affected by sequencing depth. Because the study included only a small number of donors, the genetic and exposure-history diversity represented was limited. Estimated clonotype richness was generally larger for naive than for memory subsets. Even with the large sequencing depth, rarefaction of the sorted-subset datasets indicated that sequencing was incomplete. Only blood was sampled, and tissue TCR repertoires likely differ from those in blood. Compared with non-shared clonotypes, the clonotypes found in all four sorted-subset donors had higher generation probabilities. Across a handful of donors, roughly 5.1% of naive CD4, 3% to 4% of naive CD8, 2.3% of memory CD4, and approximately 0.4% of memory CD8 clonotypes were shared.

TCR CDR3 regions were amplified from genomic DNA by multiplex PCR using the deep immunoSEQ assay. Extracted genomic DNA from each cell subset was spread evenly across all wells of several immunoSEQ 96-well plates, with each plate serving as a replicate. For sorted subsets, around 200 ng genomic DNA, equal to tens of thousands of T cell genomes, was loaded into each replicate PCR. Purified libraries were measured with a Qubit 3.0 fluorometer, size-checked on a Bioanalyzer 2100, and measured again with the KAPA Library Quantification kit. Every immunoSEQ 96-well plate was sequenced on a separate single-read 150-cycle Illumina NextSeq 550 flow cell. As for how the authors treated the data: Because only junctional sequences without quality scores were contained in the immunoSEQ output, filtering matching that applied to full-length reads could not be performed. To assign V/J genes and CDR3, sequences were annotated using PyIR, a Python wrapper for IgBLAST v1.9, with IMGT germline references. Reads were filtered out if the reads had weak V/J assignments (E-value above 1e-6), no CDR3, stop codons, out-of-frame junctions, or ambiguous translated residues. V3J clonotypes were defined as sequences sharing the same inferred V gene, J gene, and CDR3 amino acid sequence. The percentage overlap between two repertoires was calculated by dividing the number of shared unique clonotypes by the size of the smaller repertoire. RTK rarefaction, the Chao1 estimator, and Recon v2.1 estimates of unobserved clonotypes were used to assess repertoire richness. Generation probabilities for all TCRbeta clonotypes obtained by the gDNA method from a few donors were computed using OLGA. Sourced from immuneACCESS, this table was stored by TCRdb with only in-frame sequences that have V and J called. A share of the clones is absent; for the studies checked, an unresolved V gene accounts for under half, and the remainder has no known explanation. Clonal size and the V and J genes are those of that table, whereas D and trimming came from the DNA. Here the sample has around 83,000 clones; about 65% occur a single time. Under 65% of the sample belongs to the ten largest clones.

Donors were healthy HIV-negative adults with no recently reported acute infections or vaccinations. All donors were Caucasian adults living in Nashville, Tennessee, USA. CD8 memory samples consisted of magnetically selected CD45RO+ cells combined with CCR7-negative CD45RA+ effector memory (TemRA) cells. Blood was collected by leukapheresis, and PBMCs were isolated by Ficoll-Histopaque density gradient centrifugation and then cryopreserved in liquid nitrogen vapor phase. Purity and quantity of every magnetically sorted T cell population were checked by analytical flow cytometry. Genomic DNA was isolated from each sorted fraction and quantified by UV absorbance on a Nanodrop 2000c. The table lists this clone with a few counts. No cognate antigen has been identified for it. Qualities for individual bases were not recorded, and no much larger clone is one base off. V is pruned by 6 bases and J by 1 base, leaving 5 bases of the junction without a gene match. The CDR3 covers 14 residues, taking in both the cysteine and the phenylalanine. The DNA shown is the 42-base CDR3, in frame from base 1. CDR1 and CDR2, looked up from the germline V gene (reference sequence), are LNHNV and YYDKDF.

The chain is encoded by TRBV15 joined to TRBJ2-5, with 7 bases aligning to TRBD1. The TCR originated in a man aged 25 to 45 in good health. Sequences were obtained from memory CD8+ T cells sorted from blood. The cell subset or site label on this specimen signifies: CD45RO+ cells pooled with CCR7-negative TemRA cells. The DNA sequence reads TGTGCCACCAGACTAGGGACAGCCCAAGAGACCCAGTACTTC. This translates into CATRLGTAQETQYF.